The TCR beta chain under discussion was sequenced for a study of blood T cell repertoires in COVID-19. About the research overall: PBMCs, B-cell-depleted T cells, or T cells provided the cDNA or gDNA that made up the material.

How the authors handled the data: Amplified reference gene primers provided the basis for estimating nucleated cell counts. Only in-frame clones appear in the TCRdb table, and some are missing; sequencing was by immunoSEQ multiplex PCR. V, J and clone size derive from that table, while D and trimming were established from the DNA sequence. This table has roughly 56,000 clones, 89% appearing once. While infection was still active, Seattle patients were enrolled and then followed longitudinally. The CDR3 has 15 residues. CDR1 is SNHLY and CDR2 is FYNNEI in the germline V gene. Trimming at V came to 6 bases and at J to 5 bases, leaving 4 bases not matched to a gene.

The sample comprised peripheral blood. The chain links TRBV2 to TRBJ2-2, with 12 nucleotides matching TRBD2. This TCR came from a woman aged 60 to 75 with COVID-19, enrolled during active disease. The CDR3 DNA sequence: TGTGCCAGCAGGGACGGACTAGCGGGGACCGGGGAGCTGTTTTTT. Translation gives CASRDGLAGTGELFF.